These 10 T cell receptor beta chains were all obtained from the same sample, sequenced in a study of blood T cell repertoires in COVID-19. Profiled with immunoSEQ multiplex PCR; TCRdb holds only in-frame clones, not every one. Of around 170,000 clones listed, roughly 74% are singletons. Material for sequencing was peripheral blood. The receptors were sampled from a woman older than 75 with acute or convalescent COVID-19.

The chain couples TRBV6-1 to TRBJ2-3; 14 nucleotides line up with TRBD2. The length of the CDR3 is 15 residues. Trimming took 3 bases from V and 7 from J; bases not matched to a gene: 3. Germline CDR1 and CDR2: MNHNS and SASEGT. The CDR3 DNA is TGTGCCAGCAGTGACGGACTAGCGGGAGGTTATACGCAGTATTTT. This translates into CASSDGLAGGYTQYF.

The chain has TRBV7-2 and TRBJ2-6; TRBD1 matches 8 bases. V shed 5 bases and J 0 bases; nucleotides not matched to a gene: 3. There are 16 residues in the CDR3. Germline V gene sequence: CDR1 SGHTA, CDR2 FQGNSA. The CDR3: CASSKTGGSGANVLTF. Written as DNA, the CDR3 is TGTGCCAGCAGCAAAACAGGGGGCTCTGGGGCCAACGTCCTGACTTTC.

This clone has a handful of counts. This rearrangement joins TRBV7-8 to TRBJ2-6, with 7 bases aligning to TRBD1. V trimming: 4 bases; J trimming: 2 bases; junction bases outside the gene matches: 2. Germline V gene lookup returns CDR1 SGHVS and CDR2 FQNEAQ. The CDR3 length is 15 residues. CDR3 in amino acids: CASSSGQAGANVLTF. The CDR3 bases are TGTGCCAGCAGCTCCGGACAGGCTGGGGCCAACGTCCTGACTTTC.

The V gene is TRBV28, the J gene TRBJ1-5, with a possible D match to TRBD1 (6 bases). The germline CDR1 and CDR2 sequences are MDHEN and SYDVKM. The V gene lost 6 bases and the J gene lost 6 bases, with 24 bases spanning the gap. This CDR3 spans 17 amino acids. The CDR3: CASSADRRSVKGQPQHF. CDR3 bases: TGTGCCAGCAGCGCTGACAGGCGAAGCGTGAAAGGTCAGCCCCAGCATTTT.

The chain employs TRBV18 and TRBJ2-2; TRBD1 aligns across 7 bases. Trimming removed 3 bases from V and 0 bases from J; junction bases left unmatched: 7. Germline V gene data show CDR1 as KGHSH and CDR2 as LQKENI. This CDR3 has 17 residues. CDR3 region: CASSPGTGTANTGELFF. CDR3 nucleotides: TGTGCCAGCTCACCGGGAACCGGGACAGCGAACACCGGGGAGCTGTTTTTT.

Concerning this clone: This CDR3 is also generated by other DNA sequences in the sample. V usage is TRBV7-9 and J usage is TRBJ2-3; D is undetermined. Looked up from germline, CDR1 is SEHNR and CDR2 is FQNEAQ (reference sequence). V dropped 4 bases and J dropped 6 bases, with 8 bases sitting between them. The CDR3 has 12 amino acids. CDR3 coding DNA: TGTGCCAGCAGCTCGCCTGGCGATACGCAGTATTTT. The encoded protein is CASSSPGDTQYF. Full variable domain (remainder filled in from reference TRBV7-9 and TRBJ2-3): DTGVSQNPRHKITKRGQNVTFRCDPISEHNRLYWYRQTLGQGPEFLTYFQNEAQLEKSRLLSDRFSAERPKGSFSTLEIQRTEQGDSAMYLCASSSPGDTQYFGPGTRLTVL.

The chain couples TRBV11-1 to TRBJ2-5; 7 bases agree with TRBD2. V trimming: 1 base; J trimming: 6 bases; junction bases outside the gene matches: 5. The CDR3 length is 14 residues. Germline assignment: CDR1 SGHAT and CDR2 FQDESV (reference sequence). The CDR3 here is CASSLEAGVKTQYF. CDR3 nucleotides: TGTGCCAGCAGCTTAGAGGCGGGAGTGAAGACCCAGTACTTC.

The chain couples TRBV19 to TRBJ1-6; 9 nucleotides agree with TRBD1. The trim removed 6 bases at V and 1 base at J, leaving 7 bases unmatched. The CDR3 runs to 17 residues. Germline V gene sequence: CDR1 LNHDA, CDR2 SQIVND (reference sequence). This chain's CDR3 is CASSPGTGRSYNSPLHF. In DNA, the CDR3 is TGTGCCAGTAGCCCAGGGACAGGGAGGTCCTATAATTCACCCCTCCACTTT.

This clone was seen a few times. The chain is built from TRBV14 and TRBJ2-1, with TRBD2 matching 7 bases. In germline, CDR1 is SGHDN, CDR2 FVKESK. Trimming took 0 bases from V and 12 from J; bases not matched to a gene: 5. The CDR3 length is 13 residues. The CDR3: CASSQDWRERQFF. The CDR3 coding sequence is TGTGCCAGCAGCCAAGATTGGCGGGAGCGGCAGTTCTTC.

This chain joins TRBV5-1 and TRBJ1-1; no clear D gene. Germline CDR1 is SGHRS and CDR2 is YFSETQ. There are 15 residues in the CDR3. V lost 0 bases and J 6 bases, leaving 15 bases between the germline ends. This CDR3 reads CASSLAIPIQSEAFF. CDR3 in DNA: TGCGCCAGCAGCTTGGCCATCCCCATACAATCTGAAGCTTTCTTT.